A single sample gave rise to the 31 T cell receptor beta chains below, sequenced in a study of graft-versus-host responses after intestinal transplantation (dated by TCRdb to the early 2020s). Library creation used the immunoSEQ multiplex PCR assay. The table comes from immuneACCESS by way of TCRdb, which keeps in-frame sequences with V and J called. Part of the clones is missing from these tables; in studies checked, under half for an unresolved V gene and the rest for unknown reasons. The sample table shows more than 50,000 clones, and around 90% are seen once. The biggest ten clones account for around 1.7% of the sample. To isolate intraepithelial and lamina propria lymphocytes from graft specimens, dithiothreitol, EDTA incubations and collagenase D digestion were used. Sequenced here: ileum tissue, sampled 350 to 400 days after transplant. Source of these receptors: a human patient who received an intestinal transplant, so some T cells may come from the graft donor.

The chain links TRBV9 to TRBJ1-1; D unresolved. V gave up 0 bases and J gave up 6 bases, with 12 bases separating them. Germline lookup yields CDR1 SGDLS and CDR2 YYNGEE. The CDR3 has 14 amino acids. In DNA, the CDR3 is TGTGCCAGCAGCGTAGAAGGACGGGAGGCTGAAGCTTTCTTT. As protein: CASSVEGREAEAFF.

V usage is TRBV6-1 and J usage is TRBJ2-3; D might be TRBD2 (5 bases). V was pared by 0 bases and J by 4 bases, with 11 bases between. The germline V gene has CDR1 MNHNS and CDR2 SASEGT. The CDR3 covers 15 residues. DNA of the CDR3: TGTGCCAGCAGTGAAGCGGGAGCATTGTCAGATACGCAGTATTTT. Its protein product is CASSEAGALSDTQYF.

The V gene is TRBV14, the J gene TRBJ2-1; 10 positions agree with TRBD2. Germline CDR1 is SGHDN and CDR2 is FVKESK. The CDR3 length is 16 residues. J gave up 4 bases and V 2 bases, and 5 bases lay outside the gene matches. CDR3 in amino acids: CASSQPGLARYNEQFF. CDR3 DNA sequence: TGTGCCAGCAGCCAACCGGGACTAGCGCGTTACAATGAGCAGTTCTTC. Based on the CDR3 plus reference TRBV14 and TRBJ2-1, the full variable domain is EAGVTQFPSHSVIEKGQTVTLRCDPISGHDNLYWYRRVMGKEIKFLLHFVKESKQDESGMPNNRFLAERTGGTYSTLKVQPAELEDSGVYFCASSQPGLARYNEQFFGPGTRLTVL.

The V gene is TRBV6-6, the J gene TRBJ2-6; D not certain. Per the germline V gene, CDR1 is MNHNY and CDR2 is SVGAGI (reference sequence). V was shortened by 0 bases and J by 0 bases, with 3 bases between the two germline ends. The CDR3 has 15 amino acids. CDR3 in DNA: TGTGCCAGCAGTTACTCCCACTCTGGGGCCAACGTCCTGACTTTC. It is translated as CASSYSHSGANVLTF.

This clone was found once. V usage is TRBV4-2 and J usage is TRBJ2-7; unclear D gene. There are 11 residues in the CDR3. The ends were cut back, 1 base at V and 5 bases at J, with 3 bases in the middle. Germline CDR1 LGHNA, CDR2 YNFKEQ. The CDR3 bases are TGTGCCAGCAGCCAAGGGGACGAGCAGTACTTC. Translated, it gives CASSQGDEQYF.

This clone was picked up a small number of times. The CDR3 nucleotides are TGTGCCAGTAGTATAATCGCTTGGGTCGCCCGATCCAACACCGGGGAGCTGTTTTTT. Translated, it gives CASSIIAWVARSNTGELFF. This sequence joins TRBV19 and TRBJ2-2; no clear D gene. V lost 2 bases to trimming and J lost 2 bases, with 21 bases between them. Germline CDR1 and CDR2: LNHDA and SQIVND (reference sequence). The CDR3 spans 19 residues.

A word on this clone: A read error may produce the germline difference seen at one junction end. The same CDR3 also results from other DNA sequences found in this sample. The CDR3 sequence: CASSQSGATGELFF. The CDR3 coding sequence is TGTGCCAGCAGCCAATCGGGAGCGACCGGGGAGCTGTTTTTT. The V and J genes are TRBV4-1 and TRBJ2-2, with D maybe TRBD2 (6 bases). CDR3 length equals 14 residues. The germline V gene has CDR1 MGHRA and CDR2 YSYEKL.

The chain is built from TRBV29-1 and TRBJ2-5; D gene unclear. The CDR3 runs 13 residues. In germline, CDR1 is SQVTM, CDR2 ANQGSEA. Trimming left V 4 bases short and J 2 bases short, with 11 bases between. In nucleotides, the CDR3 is TGCAGCGTTGTCCCCCAGCTACAAGAGACCCAGTACTTC. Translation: CSVVPQLQETQYF. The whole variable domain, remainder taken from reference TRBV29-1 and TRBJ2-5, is SAVISQKPSRDICQRGTSLTIQCQVDSQVTMMFWYRQQPGQSLTLIATANQGSEATYESGFVIDKFPISRPNLTFSTLTVSNMSPEDSSIYLCSVVPQLQETQYFGPGTRLLVL.

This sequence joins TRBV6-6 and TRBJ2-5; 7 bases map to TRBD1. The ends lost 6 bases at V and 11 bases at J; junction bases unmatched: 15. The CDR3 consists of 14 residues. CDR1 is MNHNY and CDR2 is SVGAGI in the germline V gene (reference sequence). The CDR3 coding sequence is TGTGCCAGCAGCTGGGACAGTTCATTTGTGTTTCAGTACTTC. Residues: CASSWDSSFVFQYF.

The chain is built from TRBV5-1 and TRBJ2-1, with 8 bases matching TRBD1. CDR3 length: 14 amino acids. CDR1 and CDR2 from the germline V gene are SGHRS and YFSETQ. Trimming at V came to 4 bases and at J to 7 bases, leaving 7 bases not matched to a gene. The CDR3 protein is CASSDGQGRNEQFF. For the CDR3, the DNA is TGCGCCAGCAGCGACGGACAGGGACGGAATGAGCAGTTCTTC.

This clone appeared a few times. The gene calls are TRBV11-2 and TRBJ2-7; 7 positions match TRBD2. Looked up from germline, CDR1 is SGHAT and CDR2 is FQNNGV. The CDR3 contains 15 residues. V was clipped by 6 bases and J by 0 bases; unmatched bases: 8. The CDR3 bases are TGTGCCAGCAGTTCGGAAGCGGGGAGCTCCTACGAGCAGTACTTC. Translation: CASSSEAGSSYEQYF. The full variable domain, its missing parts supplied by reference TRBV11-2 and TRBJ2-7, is EAGVAQSPRYKIIEKRQSVAFWCNPISGHATLYWYQQILGQGPKLLIQFQNNGVVDDSQLPKDRFSAERLKGVDSTLKIQPAKLEDSAVYLCASSSEAGSSYEQYFGPGTRLTVT.

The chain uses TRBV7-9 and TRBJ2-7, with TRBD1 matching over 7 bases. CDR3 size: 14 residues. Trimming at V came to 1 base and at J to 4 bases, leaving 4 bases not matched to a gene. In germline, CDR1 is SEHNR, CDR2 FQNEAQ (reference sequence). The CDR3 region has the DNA TGTGCCAGCAGCTTAGGTGTACAGGGGTACGAGCAGTACTTC. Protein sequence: CASSLGVQGYEQYF. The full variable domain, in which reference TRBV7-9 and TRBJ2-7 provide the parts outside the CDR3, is DTGVSQNPRHKITKRGQNVTFRCDPISEHNRLYWYRQTLGQGPEFLTYFQNEAQLEKSRLLSDRFSAERPKGSFSTLEIQRTEQGDSAMYLCASSLGVQGYEQYFGPGTRLTVT.

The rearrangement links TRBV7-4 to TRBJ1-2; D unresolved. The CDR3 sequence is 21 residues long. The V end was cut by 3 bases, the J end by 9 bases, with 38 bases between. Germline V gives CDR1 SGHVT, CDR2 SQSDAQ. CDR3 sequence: CASSFGRTPPEQPIIIPRYTF. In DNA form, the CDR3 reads TGTGCCAGCAGCTTCGGACGTACCCCGCCGGAGCAGCCTATTATAATACCTCGCTACACCTTC.

The CDR3 nucleotides are TGCAGCGTTCTCGGACCGAGCAATCAGCCCCAGCATTTT. It encodes CSVLGPSNQPQHF. This chain links TRBV29-1 with TRBJ1-5, with D unclear. The germline V gene encodes CDR1 SQVTM and CDR2 ANQGSEA. The V end was cut by 5 bases, the J end by 1 base, with 9 bases between. This CDR3 is 13 amino acids long.

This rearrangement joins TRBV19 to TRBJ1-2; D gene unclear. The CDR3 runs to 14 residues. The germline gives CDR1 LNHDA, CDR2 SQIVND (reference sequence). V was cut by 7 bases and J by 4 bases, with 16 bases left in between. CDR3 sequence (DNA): TGTGCCAGTATCGACCCTGGCCAGACCTATGGCTACACCTTC. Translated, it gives CASIDPGQTYGYTF.

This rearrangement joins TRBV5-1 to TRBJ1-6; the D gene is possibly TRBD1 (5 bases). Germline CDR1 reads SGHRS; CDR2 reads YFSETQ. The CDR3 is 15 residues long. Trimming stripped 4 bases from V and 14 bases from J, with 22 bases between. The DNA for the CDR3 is TGCGCCAGCAGCCCCAGGGTATGGGCGAGCTCGTCCCTCCACTTT. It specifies CASSPRVWASSSLHF.

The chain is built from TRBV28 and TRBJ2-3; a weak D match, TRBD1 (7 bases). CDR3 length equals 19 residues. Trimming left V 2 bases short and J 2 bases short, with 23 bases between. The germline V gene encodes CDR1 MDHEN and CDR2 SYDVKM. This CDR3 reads CASSLDPPGVTGHTDTQYF. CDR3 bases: TGTGCCAGCAGTTTAGACCCGCCGGGGGTGACAGGGCACACAGATACGCAGTATTTT.

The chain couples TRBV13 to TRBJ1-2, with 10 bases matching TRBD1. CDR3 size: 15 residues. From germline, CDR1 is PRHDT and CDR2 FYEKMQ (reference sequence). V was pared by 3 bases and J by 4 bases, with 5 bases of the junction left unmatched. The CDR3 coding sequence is TGTGCCAGCAGCTTGGGGACAGGGGCCCCCTATGGCTACACCTTC. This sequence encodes CASSLGTGAPYGYTF.

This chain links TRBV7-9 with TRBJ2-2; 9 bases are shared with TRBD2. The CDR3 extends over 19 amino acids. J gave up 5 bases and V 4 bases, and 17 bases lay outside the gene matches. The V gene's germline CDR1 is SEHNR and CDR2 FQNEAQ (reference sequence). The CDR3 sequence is CASSSIPLAGAFKTGELFF. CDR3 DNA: TGTGCCAGCAGCTCCATCCCACTAGCGGGTGCCTTTAAGACCGGGGAGCTGTTTTTT.

CDR3 in amino acids: CASSPPYLDEQYF. The CDR3 DNA reads TGTGCCAGCTCACCACCGTATCTTGACGAGCAGTACTTC. V and J are TRBV18 and TRBJ2-7, with no clear D. This CDR3 has 13 residues. CDR1 and CDR2 (germline): KGHSH, LQKENI. V was pared by 0 bases and J by 5 bases, with 8 bases between.

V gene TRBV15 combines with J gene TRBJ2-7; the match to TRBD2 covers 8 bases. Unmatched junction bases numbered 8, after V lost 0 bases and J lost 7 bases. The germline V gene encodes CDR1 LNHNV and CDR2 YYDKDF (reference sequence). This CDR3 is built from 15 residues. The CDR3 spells CATSRDLGRAGEQYF. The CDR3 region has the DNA TGTGCCACCAGCAGAGATCTCGGGAGGGCCGGTGAGCAGTACTTC. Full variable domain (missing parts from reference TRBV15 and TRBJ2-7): DAMVIQNPRYQVTQFGKPVTLSCSQTLNHNVMYWYQQKSSQAPKLLFHYYDKDFNNEADTPDNFQSRRPNTSFCFLDIRSPGLGDTAMYLCATSRDLGRAGEQYFGPGTRLTVT.

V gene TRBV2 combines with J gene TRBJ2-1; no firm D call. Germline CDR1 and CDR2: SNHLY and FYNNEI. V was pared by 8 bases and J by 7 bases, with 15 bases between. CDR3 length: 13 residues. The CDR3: CASSPLWGNEQFF. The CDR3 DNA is TGTGCCAGCTCCCCCCTTTGGGGAAATGAGCAGTTCTTC.

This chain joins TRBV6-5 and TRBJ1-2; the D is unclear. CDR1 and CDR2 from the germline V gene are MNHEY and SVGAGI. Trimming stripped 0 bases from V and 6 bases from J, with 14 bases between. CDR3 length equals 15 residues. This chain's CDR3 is CASSYSRLRVDGYTF. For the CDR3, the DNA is TGTGCCAGCAGTTACTCTCGGTTGAGGGTTGATGGCTACACCTTC.

CDR3 amino acids: CASSLGDQPQHF. The CDR3, as DNA: TGTGCCAGCAGCTTAGGCGATCAGCCCCAGCATTTT. V gene TRBV7-9 combines with J gene TRBJ1-5, with D uncertain. V was shortened by 1 base and J by 5 bases, with 3 bases between the two germline ends. CDR1 and CDR2 from the germline V gene are SEHNR and FQNEAQ (reference sequence). The CDR3 covers 12 residues.

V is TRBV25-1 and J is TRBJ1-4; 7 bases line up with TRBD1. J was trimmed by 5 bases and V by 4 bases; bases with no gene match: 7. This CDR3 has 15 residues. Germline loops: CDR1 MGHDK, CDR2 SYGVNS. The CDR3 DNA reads TGTGCCAGCAGTGTCGGGACAGCTCTAAATGAAAAACTGTTTTTT. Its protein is CASSVGTALNEKLFF.

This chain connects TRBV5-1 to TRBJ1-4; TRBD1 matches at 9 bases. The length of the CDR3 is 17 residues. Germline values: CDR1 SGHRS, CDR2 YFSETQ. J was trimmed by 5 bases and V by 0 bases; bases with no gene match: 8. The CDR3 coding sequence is TGCGCCAGCAGCTTGGTGGGACAGGGTGTCGCGAATGAAAAACTGTTTTTT. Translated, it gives CASSLVGQGVANEKLFF.

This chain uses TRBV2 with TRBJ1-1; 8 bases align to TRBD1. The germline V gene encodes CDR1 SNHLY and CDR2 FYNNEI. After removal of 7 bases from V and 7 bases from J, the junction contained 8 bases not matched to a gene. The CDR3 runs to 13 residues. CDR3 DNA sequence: TGTGCCAGCAATCTGGACAGGGACATTGAAGCTTTCTTT. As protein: CASNLDRDIEAFF.

The CDR3 DNA is TGTGCCAGTAGTATCGGCAGGGAGACCCAGTACTTC. It yields the protein CASSIGRETQYF. V is TRBV19 and J is TRBJ2-5; D gene uncertain. V shed 3 bases and J shed 5 bases, with 7 bases lying between them. Germline CDR1 reads LNHDA; CDR2 reads SQIVND (reference sequence). The CDR3 runs 12 residues. The full variable domain, completed using reference TRBV19 and TRBJ2-5, is DGGITQSPKYLFRKEGQNVTLSCEQNLNHDAMYWYRQDPGQGLRLIYYSQIVNDFQKGDIAEGYSVSREKKESFPLTVTSAQKNPTAFYLCASSIGRETQYFGPGTRLLVL.

The CDR3 protein is CASSLGLAEKQFF. The DNA for the CDR3 is TGTGCCAGCAGCTTAGGACTAGCGGAGAAGCAGTTCTTC. The rearrangement joins TRBV7-9 to TRBJ2-1, with 9 bases lining up with TRBD2. V lost 1 base and J lost 11; bases outside the gene matches: 3. CDR3 length: 13 residues. Germline loops: CDR1 SEHNR, CDR2 FQNEAQ (reference sequence).

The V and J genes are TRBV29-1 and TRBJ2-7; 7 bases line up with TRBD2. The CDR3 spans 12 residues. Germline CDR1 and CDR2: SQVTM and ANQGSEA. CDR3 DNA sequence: TGCAGTGCGAGCCTAGCGGCCTACGAGCAGTACTTC. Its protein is CSASLAAYEQYF.

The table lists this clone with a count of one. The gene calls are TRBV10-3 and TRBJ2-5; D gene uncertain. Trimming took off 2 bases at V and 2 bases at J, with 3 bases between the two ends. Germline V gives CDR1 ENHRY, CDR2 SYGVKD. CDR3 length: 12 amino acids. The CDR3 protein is CAISEQQETQYF. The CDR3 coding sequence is TGTGCCATCAGTGAGCAACAAGAGACCCAGTACTTC.